The sequence of this TCR beta chain was determined in a study of cytomegalovirus exposure and HLA in healthy donors. Study in general: From HLA-typed donors, an early data release held about 85 million unique TCRs.

The study ran its PCR with 60 Vbeta and 13 Jbeta primers. How the authors handled the data: Per a later analysis, the number of unique TCR beta chains was approximately 80 million, of which 10 million to 11 million were shared. Assay: immunoSEQ multiplex PCR; the TCRdb copy retains only in-frame clones and omits some. That table gives V, J and clone size, and the DNA gave D and trimming. Here the sample spans some 200,000 clones, around 81% being singletons. This receptor was taken from a woman in her 30s in good health and CMV-seropositive. Material for sequencing was PBMCs.

CDR3 residues: CASSLNRGSYEQYF. CDR3 nucleotides: TGTGCCAGCAGTTTAAACAGGGGCTCCTACGAGCAGTACTTC. The gene calls are TRBV27 and TRBJ2-7, with 7 bases lining up with TRBD1. The junction had 1 base not matched to a gene; V was cut back by 2 bases and J by 0 bases. The CDR3 consists of 14 residues. Germline loops: CDR1 MNHEY, CDR2 SMNVEV (reference sequence).